A single sample gave rise to the 28 T cell receptor beta chains below, sequenced in a study of vaccination and CD4 T cells after COVID-19 (dated by TCRdb to 2021 to 2024). The receptor library was made with PCR. Sequenced using an Illumina iSeq 100. TCR sequencing of DNA from cultured CD4+ T cells used the Oncomine TCR Beta short-read assay at the Johns Hopkins FTIC core. The raw public reads went through TCRdb reprocessing: fastp at Q25, MiXCR clone calling, in-frame beta chains kept. For every CDR3 protein sequence, its rows merge into one entry that carries the most common genes and DNA. This sample comprises 15,000 to 20,000 distinct CDR3 sequences, more than 55% of them detected only once. Approximately 7% of the sample rests with the top ten. These receptors' antigens are unknown. The sample's treatment or condition label, in plain terms: roughly 10-day PBMC culture with coronavirus spike peptide pools or control peptides (ViraFEST assay).

Sequencing used CD4+ T cells from blood, cultured in vitro, obtained before SARS-CoV-2 vaccination. Receptors originate from a human donor who had recovered from COVID-19.

The V gene is TRBV30, the J gene TRBJ1-5; D gene uncertain. This CDR3 has 13 residues. Trimming removed 2 bases from V and 4 bases from J, with 9 bases in between. Germline V gene data show CDR1 as GTSNPN and CDR2 as SVGIG (reference sequence). The CDR3 bases are TGTGCCTGGAGTCGGTCCGCGAATCAGCCCCAGCATTTT. Its protein product is CAWSRSANQPQHF.

This clonotype was seen once. The chain is built from TRBV9 and TRBJ2-3; D is uncertain. Germline V gives CDR1 SGDLS, CDR2 YYNGEE. V was pared by 0 bases and J by 3 bases, with 8 bases between. The CDR3 runs to 14 residues. As DNA, the CDR3 is TGTGCCAGCAGCGTAGCTCCATCAACAGATACGCAGTATTTT. Amino acids: CASSVAPSTDTQYF.

This sequence joins TRBV6-1 and TRBJ2-5, with D uncertain. This CDR3 is 14 amino acids long. Germline CDR1 is MNHNS and CDR2 is SASEGT. V was pared by 2 bases and J by 5 bases, with 12 bases between. As DNA, the CDR3 is TGTGCCAGCAGTGAATTGGACGGAATGGAGACCCAGTACTTC. Protein: CASSELDGMETQYF.

This clonotype was counted a few times. The gene calls are TRBV28 and TRBJ2-3; 10 bases fit TRBD2. CDR1 MDHEN and CDR2 SYDVKM come from the germline V gene. With 6 bases clipped from V and 1 base from J, the junction kept 7 bases outside the gene matches. CDR3 length: 16 amino acids. This CDR3 is CASRGTGLAGTDTQYF. The CDR3 nucleotides are TGTGCCAGCAGGGGGACAGGACTAGCGGGCACAGATACGCAGTATTTT. The full variable domain, rest sourced from reference TRBV28 and TRBJ2-3, is DVKVTQSSRYLVKRTGEKVFLECVQDMDHENMFWYRQDPGLGLRLIYFSYDVKMKEKGDIPEGYSVSREKKERFSLILESASTNQTSMYLCASRGTGLAGTDTQYFGPGTRLTVL.

The genes are TRBV15 and TRBJ2-5, with D uncertain. This CDR3 region has 12 residues. Germline lookup yields CDR1 LNHNV and CDR2 YYDKDF (reference sequence). Trimming took off 0 bases at V and 3 bases at J, with 2 bases between the two ends. Here the CDR3 DNA reads TGTGCCACCAGCAGAGATAAAGAGACCCAGTACTTC. It is translated as CATSRDKETQYF. Using reference TRBV15 and TRBJ2-5 for the parts outside the CDR3, the full variable domain is DAMVIQNPRYQVTQFGKPVTLSCSQTLNHNVMYWYQQKSSQAPKLLFHYYDKDFNNEADTPDNFQSRRPNTSFCFLDIRSPGLGDTAMYLCATSRDKETQYFGPGTRLLVL.

The CDR3: CSARVETQYF. The CDR3 nucleotides read TGCAGTGCTAGAGTTGAGACCCAGTACTTC. The rearrangement uses TRBV20-1 and TRBJ2-5, with unresolved D. The ends were cut back, 1 base at V and 5 bases at J, with 2 bases in the middle. The CDR3 contains 10 residues. Germline CDR1 reads DFQATT; CDR2 reads SNEGSKA (reference sequence).

This rearrangement joins TRBV12-3 or TRBV12-4 to TRBJ2-5; a weak D match, TRBD1 (6 bases). The CDR3 has 14 residues. Trimming took off 2 bases at V and 2 bases at J, with 9 bases between the two ends. The CDR3 is CASSLLGQQETQYF. CDR3 bases: TGTGCCAGCAGTTTACTAGGACAGCAAGAGACCCAGTACTTC.

This chain joins TRBV2 and TRBJ2-7; D is ambiguous. The length of the CDR3 is 12 residues. CDR1 and CDR2 (germline): SNHLY, FYNNEI. The V and J ends lost 5 bases and 3 bases respectively, with 8 bases between them. The CDR3, as DNA: TGTGCCAGCAGTCTTACAAGCTACGAGCAGTACTTC. This encodes CASSLTSYEQYF.

V is TRBV4-1 and J is TRBJ2-1, with D unclear. Trimming stripped 6 bases from V and 3 bases from J, with 18 bases between. In germline, CDR1 is MGHRA, CDR2 YSYEKL. This CDR3 comprises 16 residues. The CDR3 DNA is TGCGCCAGCAGTACCCTTACCCTGGGTAGCTACAATGAGCAGTTCTTC. Its translation is CASSTLTLGSYNEQFF.

The gene calls are TRBV6-4 and TRBJ2-1; D is uncertain. There are 13 residues in the CDR3. V dropped 3 bases and J dropped 3 bases, with 6 bases sitting between them. Germline loops: CDR1 MRHNA, CDR2 SNTAGT. The CDR3 bases are TGTGCCAGCAGTGAATACTTCTACAATGAGCAGTTCTTC. This encodes CASSEYFYNEQFF.

This clonotype was observed a handful of times. The rearrangement links TRBV7-2 to TRBJ2-3; D gene unclear. Germline V lookup: CDR1 SGHTA, CDR2 FQGNSA. There are 14 residues in the CDR3. Between the trimmed V and J ends, which lost 5 bases and 2 bases, there was a span of 11 bases. CDR3 sequence (DNA): TGTGCCAGCAGCCCCTGGGCCCACACAGATACGCAGTATTTT. Translated, it gives CASSPWAHTDTQYF.

The chain links TRBV30 to TRBJ2-7; D is unclear. Trimming removed 4 bases at V and 2 bases at J, with 15 bases between. CDR1 GTSNPN and CDR2 SVGIG come from the germline V gene (reference sequence). This CDR3 is built from 14 residues. The CDR3 coding sequence is TGTGCCTGGACTTTTGGGATTAAACCCTACGAGCAGTACTTC. Translated: CAWTFGIKPYEQYF.

This clonotype has more than one count but fewer than ten. CDR3 region: CATSRLPLTVYNSPLHF. CDR3 bases: TGTGCCACCAGCAGACTCCCTTTGACAGTTTATAATTCACCCCTCCACTTT. V is TRBV15 and J is TRBJ1-6; possibly TRBD1 for D (5 bases). This CDR3 has 17 amino acids. Trimming stripped 2 bases from V and 4 bases from J, with 15 bases between. Germline-derived CDR1 and CDR2 are LNHNV and YYDKDF (reference sequence).

This chain joins TRBV7-2 and TRBJ2-7; 12 bases agree with TRBD1. J was trimmed by 4 bases and V by 8 bases; bases with no gene match: 6. Germline-derived CDR1 and CDR2 are SGHTA and FQGNSA. This CDR3 spans 14 amino acids. CDR3 residues: CASYGDRGPYEQYF. The CDR3 DNA reads as TGTGCCAGCTACGGGGACAGGGGGCCATACGAGCAGTACTTC.

Comment on this clonotype: Its ends do not fully match the called genes, so a read error is possible. The chain is built from TRBV7-3 and TRBJ2-2; 8 positions match TRBD1. The CDR3 runs to 14 residues. Germline values: CDR1 SGHTA, CDR2 FQGTGA. The CDR3 region is CASRRQGNTGELYF. CDR3 DNA: TGTGCCAGCAGACGACAGGGGAACACCGGGGAGCTGTATTTT.

The chain recombines TRBV7-8 with TRBJ1-1; D possibly corresponds to TRBD1 (6 bases). The V end was cut by 1 base, the J end by 1 base, with 7 bases between. The V gene's germline CDR1 is SGHVS and CDR2 FQNEAQ. The CDR3 has 14 amino acids. The CDR3 DNA sequence: TGTGCCAGCAGCTTAGGGACAGCGAACACTGAAGCTTTCTTT. This encodes CASSLGTANTEAFF. The full variable domain, with the rest looked up from reference TRBV7-8 and TRBJ1-1, is GAGVSQSPRYKVAKRGQDVALRCDPISGHVSLFWYQQALGQGPEFLTYFQNEAQLDKSGLPSDRFFAERPEGSVSTLKIQRTQQEDSAVYLCASSLGTANTEAFFGQGTRLTVV.

This chain links TRBV19 with TRBJ2-3, with TRBD2 matching over 12 bases. Per the germline V gene, CDR1 is LNHDA and CDR2 is SQIVND (reference sequence). The CDR3 is 14 amino acids. The V and J ends lost 10 bases and 3 bases, in that order; junction bases with no gene match: 5. CDR3 nucleotides: TGTGCCACCGCGACTAGCGGGAGAACAGATACGCAGTATTTT. Amino acids: CATATSGRTDTQYF.

This clonotype was seen a single time. The chain has TRBV10-3 and TRBJ2-7; TRBD1 aligns across 9 bases. The CDR3 covers 15 residues. The junction had 6 bases not matched to a gene; V was cut back by 6 bases and J by 0 bases. Germline lookup yields CDR1 ENHRY and CDR2 SYGVKD. CDR3 sequence (DNA): TGTGCCATCAGCCCCGGGACAGGGAGCTCCTACGAGCAGTACTTC. This gives the protein CAISPGTGSSYEQYF.

The V gene is TRBV6-1, the J gene TRBJ2-5, with 13 bases that match TRBD2. Trimming took 8 bases from V and 3 from J; bases not matched to a gene: 9. CDR1 is MNHNS, CDR2 SASEGT, per germline. The length of the CDR3 is 16 residues. CDR3 region: CASQNSGLAGEETQYF. The CDR3 DNA follows: TGTGCCAGCCAAAACTCAGGACTAGCGGGAGAAGAGACCCAGTACTTC.

V and J are TRBV30 and TRBJ2-2, with 9 bases aligning to TRBD2. From germline, CDR1 is GTSNPN and CDR2 SVGIG (reference sequence). V gave up 5 bases and J gave up 5 bases; unmatched junction bases: 9. The CDR3 contains 15 residues. The CDR3: CAWGPPSGITGELFF. In DNA, the CDR3 is TGTGCCTGGGGCCCCCCTAGCGGGATAACCGGGGAGCTGTTTTTT. The full variable domain, completed using reference TRBV30 and TRBJ2-2, is SQTIHQWPATLVQPVGSPLSLECTVEGTSNPNLYWYRQAAGRGLQLLFYSVGIGQISSEVPQNLSASRPQDRQFILSSKKLLLSDSGFYLCAWGPPSGITGELFFGEGSRLTVL.

The rearrangement links TRBV7-9 to TRBJ1-4; D call uncertain. V was clipped by 5 bases and J by 5 bases, with 15 bases between them. The CDR3 runs 15 residues. Per the germline V gene, CDR1 is SEHNR and CDR2 is FQNEAQ (reference sequence). The CDR3 loop reads CASSLTESSNEKLFF. The CDR3 DNA reads TGTGCCAGCAGCCTCACGGAGTCATCGAATGAAAAACTGTTTTTT.

CDR3 bases: TGTGCCACCAGAGGGGATAGCAATCAGCCCCAGCATTTT. It specifies CATRGDSNQPQHF. The chain couples TRBV27 to TRBJ1-5; possible D gene TRBD1, 5 bases. The CDR3 extends over 13 amino acids. Germline V gives CDR1 MNHEY, CDR2 SMNVEV (reference sequence). V was trimmed by 10 bases and J by 0 bases, leaving 10 bases between them.

A few counts support this clonotype. The chain is built from TRBV20-1 and TRBJ2-5; 11 bases are a match to TRBD2. The germline V gene has CDR1 DFQATT and CDR2 SNEGSKA (reference sequence). This CDR3 contains 17 residues. V was clipped by 6 bases and J by 5 bases; unmatched bases: 17. The chain's CDR3 is CSAEAGSGRAARETQYF. CDR3 DNA: TGCAGTGCCGAGGCTGGTAGCGGGAGGGCCGCGCGGGAGACCCAGTACTTC.

V gene TRBV6-5 combines with J gene TRBJ1-4; D unclear. The CDR3 contains 12 residues. The V gene's germline CDR1 is MNHEY and CDR2 SVGAGI. Trimming removed 2 bases from V and 5 bases from J, with 3 bases in between. The CDR3 DNA reads TGTGCCAGCAGTTACCGGAATGAAAAACTGTTTTTT. The encoded protein is CASSYRNEKLFF.

This chain links TRBV7-9 with TRBJ2-7; TRBD1 matches 10 bases. Trimming at V came to 5 bases and at J to 9 bases, leaving 13 bases not matched to a gene. The CDR3 loop spans 15 amino acids. CDR1 and CDR2 (germline): SEHNR, FQNEAQ (reference sequence). This CDR3 reads CASSPRTGGVFGQYF. CDR3 nucleotide sequence: TGTGCCAGCAGCCCCCGGACAGGGGGGGTGTTTGGGCAGTACTTC.

This clonotype was counted between two and nine times. The rearrangement uses TRBV18 and TRBJ1-2; D is uncertain. Trimming pared 2 bases from V and 2 bases from J, leaving 12 bases between. The germline CDR1 and CDR2 sequences are KGHSH and LQKENI. The CDR3 is 15 amino acids. CDR3 sequence reads: CASSPLASANYGYTF. CDR3 in DNA: TGTGCCAGCTCACCATTGGCCAGTGCGAACTATGGCTACACCTTC.

V gene TRBV7-2 combines with J gene TRBJ1-6, with TRBD1 identical over 10 bases. Losses at the gene ends were 3 bases for V and 9 bases for J; bases not matched to a gene: 2. The CDR3 covers 14 residues. Per germline, CDR1 SGHTA and CDR2 FQGNSA. CDR3 DNA: TGTGCCAGCAGCTTGGGGACAGGGGCTTCACCCCTCCACTTT. This encodes CASSLGTGASPLHF.

This chain links TRBV20-1 with TRBJ2-1; 9 bases line up with TRBD2. CDR3 length equals 14 residues. J was trimmed by 9 bases and V by 6 bases; bases with no gene match: 12. In germline, CDR1 is DFQATT, CDR2 SNEGSKA (reference sequence). For the CDR3, the DNA is TGCAGTGCCAGTTCTGGCGGGAGGGCGGGTGAGCAGTTCTTC. This encodes CSASSGGRAGEQFF.